What follows are 24 T cell receptor beta chains derived from one specimen sequenced in a study of blood T cell repertoires in COVID-19. Measured with immunoSEQ multiplex PCR; TCRdb has only the in-frame clones, and not every one. The table lists 31,000 or so clones, 86% of them singletons, with about 24% in the top ten. Specimen: peripheral blood. All receptors come from a human donor with active COVID-19. The donor label of this sample is uncertain.

The chain joins TRBV27 to TRBJ1-2, with 7 nucleotides matching TRBD1. J lost 1 base, V lost 8 bases, and 7 bases had no gene match. The CDR3 spans 14 residues. CDR1 and CDR2 from the germline V gene are MNHEY and SMNVEV (reference sequence). This chain's CDR3 is CASRQGGGNYGYTF. As DNA, the CDR3 is TGTGCCAGCCGGCAAGGGGGCGGTAACTATGGCTACACCTTC.

The rearrangement links TRBV5-1 to TRBJ1-2; D is uncertain. The CDR3 is made up of 13 amino acids. The V end was cut by 4 bases, the J end by 3 bases, with 10 bases between. CDR1 is SGHRS, CDR2 YFSETQ, per germline. CDR3 sequence: CASSRAGDYGYTF. For the CDR3, the DNA is TGCGCCAGCAGCAGAGCGGGAGACTATGGCTACACCTTC.

The chain uses TRBV6-1 and TRBJ2-7, with TRBD2 identical over 8 bases. V shed 2 bases, J shed 1 base, and the junction held 13 bases outside the gene matches. The CDR3 has 18 residues. Germline V gene data show CDR1 as MNHNS and CDR2 as SASEGT. DNA of the CDR3: TGTGCCAGCAGTGAAACTAGCGGCTCCCTCGGCTTTTCCTACGAGCAGTACTTC. Translation gives CASSETSGSLGFSYEQYF.

The chain joins TRBV2 to TRBJ1-4; a possible D gene is TRBD1 (5 bases). This CDR3 spans 14 amino acids. CDR1 is SNHLY, CDR2 FYNNEI, per germline. V lost 5 bases, J lost 5 bases, and 12 bases lay in between. The CDR3 bases are TGTGCCAGCAGTCAGAGCCAGGGAAATGAAAAACTGTTTTTT. Translating gives CASSQSQGNEKLFF.

V usage is TRBV29-1 and J usage is TRBJ2-3, with TRBD2 matching over 7 bases. Per germline, CDR1 SQVTM and CDR2 ANQGSEA. This CDR3 contains 15 residues. With V trimmed by 6 bases and J by 3 bases, 12 bases remained unmatched. In DNA form, the CDR3 reads TGCAGCGTCCCCCGACCGGGCGGGAGAACAGATACGCAGTATTTT. It yields the protein CSVPRPGGRTDTQYF.

This chain uses TRBV3-1 (or the pseudogene TRBV3-2) with TRBJ2-4, with 9 bases matching TRBD2. Germline assignment: CDR1 LGHDT and CDR2 YNNKEL (reference sequence). The CDR3 is made up of 15 amino acids. Losses at the gene ends were 3 bases for V and 7 bases for J; bases not matched to a gene: 7. The CDR3 DNA sequence: TGTGCCAGCAGCCACCTAGCGGGGATAGAGAACATTCAGTACTTC. Its protein product is CASSHLAGIENIQYF.

Details on this clone: Distinct nucleotide sequences in the sample also encode this CDR3. The chain carries TRBV27 and TRBJ2-1; the D gene is possibly TRBD2 (6 bases). Trimming shortened V by 2 bases and J by 0 bases, and 8 bases separated the two germline ends. Germline assignment: CDR1 MNHEY and CDR2 SMNVEV (reference sequence). The CDR3 extends over 15 amino acids. CDR3 coding DNA: TGTGCCAGCAGTTTACGGGGGAGCTCCTACAATGAGCAGTTCTTC. It translates to CASSLRGSSYNEQFF.

This CDR3 is CASSRPGLAGAGELFF. The CDR3 region has the DNA TGTGCCAGCAGCCGCCCGGGACTAGCGGGAGCCGGGGAGCTGTTTTTT. The chain links TRBV7-6 to TRBJ2-2, with 14 bases identical to TRBD2. V lost 5 bases, J lost 6 bases, and 5 bases stayed unmatched. The CDR3 is 16 amino acids. The germline CDR1 and CDR2 sequences are SGHVS and FNYEAQ.

The chain carries TRBV27 and TRBJ1-1, with 8 nucleotides matching TRBD1. CDR1 is MNHEY and CDR2 is SMNVEV in the germline V gene (reference sequence). The ends lost 6 bases at V and 0 bases at J; junction bases unmatched: 6. This CDR3 is built from 15 residues. The CDR3 reads CASRAQGAMNTEAFF. DNA of the CDR3: TGTGCCAGCAGGGCTCAGGGGGCGATGAACACTGAAGCTTTCTTT.

The chain links TRBV10-3 to TRBJ1-1; the D gene is possibly TRBD1 (5 bases). The germline V and J ends were trimmed by 0 bases and 7 bases, with 12 bases remaining between them. The germline gives CDR1 ENHRY, CDR2 SYGVKD. This CDR3 comprises 14 residues. Here the CDR3 reads CAISESSRVGEAFF. CDR3 nucleotide sequence: TGTGCCATCAGTGAGTCGAGCAGGGTAGGTGAAGCTTTCTTT.

The chain joins TRBV7-9 to TRBJ2-5; D unresolved. The V gene lost 2 bases and the J gene lost 5 bases, with 6 bases spanning the gap. The CDR3 extends over 12 amino acids. Per the germline V gene, CDR1 is SEHNR and CDR2 is FQNEAQ (reference sequence). The CDR3 here is CASSLPQETQYF. The CDR3 DNA sequence: TGTGCCAGCAGCTTACCCCAGGAGACCCAGTACTTC.

Comment on this clone: One end of the junction does not line up with germline, which may come from a read error. The chain combines TRBV7-3 with TRBJ2-2, with D unresolved. Germline V gene lookup returns CDR1 SGHTA and CDR2 FQGTGA. This CDR3 is 14 amino acids long. Written as DNA, the CDR3 is TGTGCCAGCAGCCCCGTTGCGAAAACCGGGGAGCTGTTTTTT. Residues: CASSPVAKTGELFF.

The chain uses TRBV5-1 and TRBJ1-6; 7 bases are a match to TRBD1. Germline V CDR1 and CDR2: SGHRS, YFSETQ. The J segment lost 8 bases and the V segment lost 4 bases, leaving 12 bases of the junction unmatched. This CDR3 is built from 16 residues. The CDR3 protein is CASSLGTVGKYSPLHF. Written as DNA, the CDR3 is TGCGCCAGCAGCCTAGGGACAGTTGGAAAATATTCACCCCTCCACTTT.

This clone has just one count. Within the sample, other DNA sequences also encode this same CDR3. CDR3 protein: CASSLGGTGWGGYTF. CDR3 nucleotides: TGTGCCAGCAGTTTAGGGGGGACAGGGTGGGGTGGCTACACCTTC. The chain uses TRBV28 and TRBJ1-2, with 9 bases that match TRBD1. The V and J ends lost 2 bases and 7 bases, in that order; junction bases with no gene match: 8. Germline CDR1 and CDR2: MDHEN and SYDVKM. This CDR3 region has 15 residues.

By sample share, this clone is medium-sized (0.01 to 0.1%). This chain joins TRBV6-4 and TRBJ2-7, with TRBD1 matching over 7 bases. V shed 3 bases, J shed 0 bases, and the junction held 2 bases outside the gene matches. The germline V gene has CDR1 MRHNA and CDR2 SNTAGT. The CDR3 runs to 14 residues. CDR3: CASSERDSSYEQYF. The CDR3 coding sequence is TGTGCCAGCAGTGAACGGGACAGCTCCTACGAGCAGTACTTC.

The chain employs TRBV7-6 and TRBJ1-5, with 10 bases identical to TRBD1. The junction had 8 bases not matched to a gene; V was cut back by 2 bases and J by 4 bases. CDR3 length: 17 residues. Germline CDR1 reads SGHVS; CDR2 reads FNYEAQ. CDR3 region: CASSLLAGGQGNQPQHF. The CDR3 nucleotides read TGTGCCAGCAGCTTATTGGCGGGGGGACAGGGGAATCAGCCCCAGCATTTT.

This clone was found once. The V and J genes are TRBV7-9 and TRBJ2-7; tentatively, D is TRBD2 (5 bases). The CDR3 loop spans 12 amino acids. The V gene lost 5 bases and the J gene lost 7 bases, with 12 bases spanning the gap. Germline V gene data show CDR1 as SEHNR and CDR2 as FQNEAQ (reference sequence). This chain's CDR3 is CASSPGILEQYF. The CDR3 DNA reads TGTGCCAGCAGCCCGGGGATCTTGGAGCAGTACTTC.

The J gene is TRBJ2-7, the V gene TRBV5-8, with D possibly being TRBD1 (8 bases). Per the germline V gene, CDR1 is SGHTS and CDR2 is YDEGEE. The CDR3 sequence is 15 residues long. V was cut by 4 bases and J by 4 bases, with 18 bases left in between. The CDR3 DNA is TGTGCCAGCAGCGTATCAGGACAGGGAGGGTACGAGCAGTACTTC. Amino acids: CASSVSGQGGYEQYF.

In DNA, the CDR3 is TGTGCCAGCTCACCACCACCCAGGGCCGGAAACACCATATATTTT. Protein: CASSPPPRAGNTIYF. The gene calls are TRBV18 and TRBJ1-3, with a tentative D call TRBD1 (5 bases). V lost 0 bases, J lost 4 bases, and 10 bases lay in between. The CDR3 consists of 15 residues. Germline V gene sequence: CDR1 KGHSH, CDR2 LQKENI.

J is TRBJ2-2 and V is TRBV28, with D hard to call. Trimming pared 6 bases from V and 4 bases from J, leaving 6 bases between. Germline CDR1 MDHEN, CDR2 SYDVKM. CDR3 length: 12 amino acids. CDR3 sequence (DNA): TGTGCCAGCAGGTTTAGCACCGGGGAGCTGTTTTTT. Encoded protein: CASRFSTGELFF.

V gene TRBV11-2 combines with J gene TRBJ2-2; 8 nucleotides align to TRBD2. Trimming took 1 base from V and 8 from J; bases not matched to a gene: 6. Germline V gene lookup returns CDR1 SGHAT and CDR2 FQNNGV. The CDR3 length is 15 residues. The CDR3 nucleotides read TGTGCCAGCAGCTTAGTAGTCGGGAGGGCTGGGGAGCTGTTTTTT. Protein product: CASSLVVGRAGELFF.

The chain links TRBV7-9 to TRBJ2-5, with 10 nucleotides matching TRBD1. V lost 5 bases, J lost 7 bases, and 16 bases stayed unmatched. The CDR3 sequence is 17 residues long. Germline V gene data show CDR1 as SEHNR and CDR2 as FQNEAQ (reference sequence). CDR3 nucleotides: TGTGCCAGCAGCCACAAACTTATGTGGGACAGGGGAGGGACCCAGTACTTC. It is translated as CASSHKLMWDRGGTQYF.

This chain links TRBV10-3 with TRBJ2-3; weak D call: TRBD2 (8 bases). This CDR3 region has 17 residues. Trimming left V 6 bases short and J 3 bases short, with 22 bases between. CDR1 is ENHRY and CDR2 is SYGVKD in the germline V gene. Here the CDR3 DNA reads TGTGCCATCAGCGCCCTCGGGAGGGGGCTGGGGACAGATACGCAGTATTTT. The encoded protein is CAISALGRGLGTDTQYF.

The chain uses TRBV5-8 and TRBJ1-5, with 12 positions matching TRBD1. The CDR3 extends over 18 amino acids. The V and J ends lost 2 bases and 0 bases, in that order; junction bases with no gene match: 6. Germline CDR1 is SGHTS and CDR2 is YDEGEE. The DNA for the CDR3 is TGTGCCAGCAGCTTCTCAGGGACAGGGGGCCGTAGCAATCAGCCCCAGCATTTT. As protein: CASSFSGTGGRSNQPQHF. Variable domain in full (rest from reference TRBV5-8 and TRBJ1-5): EAGVTQSPTHLIKTRGQQATLRCSPISGHTSVYWYQQALGLGLQFLLWYDEGEERNRGNFPPRFSGRQFPNYSSELNVNALELEDSALYLCASSFSGTGGRSNQPQHFGDGTRLSIL.